This is a list of T cell receptor beta chains from one sample in a study of graft-versus-host responses after intestinal transplantation. The antigens these receptors bind are not known. The method was immunoSEQ multiplex PCR; TCRdb's version includes in-frame clones alone and lacks a portion of them. The table has roughly 100,000 clones, 91% seen once. Sequencing was performed on unstimulated CD4+ T cells sorted from spleen or lymph node cells, taken before transplant. Receptor source: a human donor who was the organ donor for an intestinal transplant. CDR3s leave out the opening cysteine and the closing phenylalanine or tryptophan. Some rows mark clone size as missing; the rest say once, few, many or name a class of expanded clone.

abundance: NA; j_gene: TRBJ2-7; v_gene: TRBV4-1; CDR3aa: ASSQGLGVRYEQY
abundance: NA; j_gene: TRBJ2-1; v_gene: TRBV7-3; CDR3aa: ASSLIAGEKKNEQF
abundance: NA; j_gene: TRBJ1-2; v_gene: TRBV6-5; CDR3aa: ASSPDRVYGYT
abundance: NA; j_gene: TRBJ2-1; v_gene: TRBV9; CDR3aa: ASSVALGGLDNEQF
abundance: NA; j_gene: TRBJ1-4; v_gene: TRBV5-1; CDR3aa: ASSFELGGEKLF
abundance: NA; j_gene: TRBJ1-5; v_gene: TRBV27; CDR3aa: ASSFPHRGPRNQPQH
abundance: NA; j_gene: TRBJ1-1; v_gene: TRBV16; CDR3aa: ASSRTGFNTEAF
abundance: once; j_gene: TRBJ1-6; v_gene: TRBV4-2; CDR3aa: ASSQVAGGRGSSYNSPLH
abundance: NA; j_gene: TRBJ2-5; v_gene: TRBV4-3; CDR3aa: ASSQDWRTPGGETQY
abundance: NA; j_gene: TRBJ1-1; v_gene: TRBV28; CDR3aa: ASTLPGTTTEAF
abundance: NA; j_gene: TRBJ1-5; v_gene: TRBV28; CDR3aa: ASSLHQGNSNQPQH
abundance: NA; j_gene: TRBJ1-6; v_gene: TRBV30; CDR3aa: AWSRQGKTYNSPLH
abundance: NA; j_gene: TRBJ2-5; v_gene: TRBV27; CDR3aa: ASSLASGLRGRETQY
abundance: NA; j_gene: TRBJ1-2; v_gene: TRBV19; CDR3aa: ASSVGLGYGYT
abundance: NA; j_gene: TRBJ1-4; v_gene: TRBV12-1; CDR3aa: ASSFKPQGEKLF
abundance: NA; j_gene: TRBJ2-7; v_gene: TRBV30; CDR3aa: AWSAGALYEQY
abundance: NA; j_gene: TRBJ2-1; v_gene: TRBV7-9; CDR3aa: ASSRLEVEQF
abundance: NA; j_gene: TRBJ2-7; v_gene: TRBV7-2; CDR3aa: ASSLGAISYEQY
abundance: NA; j_gene: TRBJ2-5; v_gene: TRBV6-5; CDR3aa: ASSYSGGQQETQY
abundance: NA; j_gene: TRBJ2-7; v_gene: TRBV7-2; CDR3aa: ASTPRVWGGPYEQY
abundance: NA; j_gene: TRBJ2-7; v_gene: TRBV5-6; CDR3aa: ASSLYTLYEQY
abundance: NA; j_gene: TRBJ2-7; v_gene: TRBV6-5; CDR3aa: ASSNPTSSYEQY
abundance: NA; j_gene: TRBJ2-7; v_gene: TRBV7-3; CDR3aa: ASSLGWSYEQY
abundance: NA; j_gene: TRBJ2-1; v_gene: TRBV28; CDR3aa: ASSLEPARKDNEQF
abundance: NA; j_gene: TRBJ2-5; v_gene: TRBV30; CDR3aa: AWSARLAARQETQY